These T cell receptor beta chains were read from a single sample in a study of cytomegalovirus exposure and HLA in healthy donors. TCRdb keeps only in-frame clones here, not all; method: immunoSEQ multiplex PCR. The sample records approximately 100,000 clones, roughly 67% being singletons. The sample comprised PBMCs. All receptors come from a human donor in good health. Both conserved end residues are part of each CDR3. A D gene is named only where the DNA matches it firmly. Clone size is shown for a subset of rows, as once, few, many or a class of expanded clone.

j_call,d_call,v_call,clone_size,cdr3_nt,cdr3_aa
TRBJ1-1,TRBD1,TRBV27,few,TGTGCCAGCAGCCCAAGACAGGGGCTGAACACTGAAGCTTTCTTT,CASSPRQGLNTEAFF
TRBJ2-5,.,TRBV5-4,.,TGTGCCAGCAGCAGAGGGCAGGAAGAGACCCAGTACTTC,CASSRGQEETQYF
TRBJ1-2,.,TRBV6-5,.,TGTGCCAGCAGTTACTCGACAGCTTGGAACTATGGCTACACCTTC,CASSYSTAWNYGYTF
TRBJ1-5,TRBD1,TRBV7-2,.,TGTGCCAGCAGCTTACGACAGGGGGGCAATCAGCCCCAGCATTTT,CASSLRQGGNQPQHF
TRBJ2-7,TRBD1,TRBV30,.,TGCACCCGCCGGGACAGGGACTCTACCCAGCAGTACTTC,CTRRDRDSTQQYF
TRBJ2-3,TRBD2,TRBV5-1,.,TGCGCCAGCAGCGCATTAGCGGGGGCCTTAGATACGCAGTATTTT,CASSALAGALDTQYF
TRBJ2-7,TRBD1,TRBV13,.,TGTGCCAGCAGCTCTGCAGGGGGCTCCTACGAGCAGTACTTC,CASSSAGGSYEQYF
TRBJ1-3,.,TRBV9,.,TGTGCCAGCAGCGGACAGGTCAACTCTGGAAACACCATATATTTT,CASSGQVNSGNTIYF
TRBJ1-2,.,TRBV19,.,TGTGCCAGTAGTACCCCTTTTCCGTACTATGGCTACACCTTC,CASSTPFPYYGYTF
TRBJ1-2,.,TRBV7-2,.,TGTGCCAGCAGCTTAGCGGCTCGGACATGGGATGTAAGCTACACCTTC,CASSLAARTWDVSYTF
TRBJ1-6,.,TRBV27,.,TGTGCCAGCAGCCCTTACGGGGGGGAATACGTCTCACCCCTCCACTTT,CASSPYGGEYVSPLHF
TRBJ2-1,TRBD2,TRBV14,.,TGTGCCAGCAGCCAGGTCGGGGGGGGGCCCAATGAGCAGTTCTTC,CASSQVGGGPNEQFF
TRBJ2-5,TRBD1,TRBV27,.,TGTGCCAGCAGTCCGCAAGTCACCGGGACAGGGCGAGAGACCCAGTACTTC,CASSPQVTGTGRETQYF
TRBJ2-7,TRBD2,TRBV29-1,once,TGCAGCGTTGAAGACAGGGTCGGGGGGGCCTACGAGCAGTACTTC,CSVEDRVGGAYEQYF
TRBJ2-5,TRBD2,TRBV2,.,TGTGCCACTATTCCCGGGAGGGGGGAGACCCAGTACTTC,CATIPGRGETQYF
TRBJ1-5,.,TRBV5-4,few,TGTGCCAGCAGCTTATTTCCACCCGACAATAGCAATCAGCCCCAGCATTTT,CASSLFPPDNSNQPQHF
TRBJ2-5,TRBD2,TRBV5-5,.,TGTGCCAGCAGCTTTCCTACGACTAGCGGCCAAGAGACCCAGTACTTC,CASSFPTTSGQETQYF
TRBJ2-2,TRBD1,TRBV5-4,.,TGTGCCAGCAGTTGGACCGGGACAGGGGGGGACACCGGGGAGCTGTTTTTT,CASSWTGTGGDTGELFF
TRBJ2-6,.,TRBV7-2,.,TGTGCCAGCAGCTTAGTCGCGGGCTTTGGGGCCAACGTCCTGACTTTC,CASSLVAGFGANVLTF
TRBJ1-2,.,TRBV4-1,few,TGCGCCAGCAGCCAAGGGTCACAGGGCGGAGGCTACACCTTC,CASSQGSQGGGYTF
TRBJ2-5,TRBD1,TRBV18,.,TGTGCCAGCTCACCTACCTCCGGGACAGGGGTGGAGACCCAGTACTTC,CASSPTSGTGVETQYF
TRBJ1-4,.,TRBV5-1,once,TGCGCCAGCAGCTTATGGGGGGGGAATGAAAAACTGTTTTTT,CASSLWGGNEKLFF
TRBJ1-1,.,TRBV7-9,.,TGTGCCAGCAGCCTAACAGCAAGTAGGAACACTGAAGCTTTCTTT,CASSLTASRNTEAFF
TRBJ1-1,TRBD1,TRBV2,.,TGTGCCAGCAGCCCCCCGGGGCAGGGGGGCACTGAAGCTTTCTTT,CASSPPGQGGTEAFF
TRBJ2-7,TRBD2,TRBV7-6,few,TGTGCCAGCAGTCCCAGCGGGGGGGCCGGGTACGAGCAGTACTTC,CASSPSGGAGYEQYF
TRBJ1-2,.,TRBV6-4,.,TGTGCCAGCAGTGAACAAGCCGGACATAACTATGGCTACACCTTC,CASSEQAGHNYGYTF
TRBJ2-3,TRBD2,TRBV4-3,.,TGCGCCAGCAGCCGTAACCGGGACTACGGTGAAAATACGCAGTATTTT,CASSRNRDYGENTQYF
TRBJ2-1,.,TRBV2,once,TGTGCCAGCAGTGTCAGGCCGGGGGGCAATAATGAGCAGTTCTTC,CASSVRPGGNNEQFF
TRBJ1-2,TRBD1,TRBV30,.,TGTGCCTGGAGTAAGCATGAGACAGGGGGCCGCTATGGCTACACCTTC,CAWSKHETGGRYGYTF
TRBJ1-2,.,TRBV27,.,TGTGCCAGCAGTTTATCGGGCCAGGAGGGCACCTATGGCTACACCTTC,CASSLSGQEGTYGYTF
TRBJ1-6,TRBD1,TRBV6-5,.,TGTGCCAGCGGGACAGAGTATAATTCACCCCTCCACTTT,CASGTEYNSPLHF